This T cell receptor beta chain is from a study of metastatic and nonmetastatic thyroid tumors. The overall study: Comparison of repertoires was carried out across blood and tumor or nodule tissue from malignant and benign thyroid patients.

The study, taken as a whole, reports: A significant increase in TCR beta diversity was reportedly seen in malignant thyroid tumors relative to benign nodules, in blood and tumor.

On this clone: Its specificity is unknown.

Every patient underwent thyroid surgery untreated. The CDR3 loop spans 16 amino acids. Between the trimmed V and J ends, which lost 3 bases and 4 bases, there was a span of 15 bases. Per the germline V gene, CDR1 is MNHEY and CDR2 is SMNVEV (reference sequence). Under the authors' procedure: Built for papillary thyroid cancer, a distant-metastasis classifier drew on CDR3 differences across clinicopathological groups. TCRdb re-clonotyped the PCR reads via MiXCR. These V and J calls rely on TCRdb rather than the paper's analysis. The sample has roughly 40,000 clones; less than 20% are singletons. The TCR originated in a female donor with papillary thyroid cancer or a benign thyroid nodule (not recorded which). Some clones in this sample may be carry-over from other donors' samples. The sample taken for sequencing was tumor tissue. V and J are TRBV27 and TRBJ1-4; D gene unclear. The CDR3 region has the DNA TGTGCCAGCAGTTTGAGACTGCCGGTGCGTAATGAAAAACTGTTTTTT. It encodes CASSLRLPVRNEKLFF.